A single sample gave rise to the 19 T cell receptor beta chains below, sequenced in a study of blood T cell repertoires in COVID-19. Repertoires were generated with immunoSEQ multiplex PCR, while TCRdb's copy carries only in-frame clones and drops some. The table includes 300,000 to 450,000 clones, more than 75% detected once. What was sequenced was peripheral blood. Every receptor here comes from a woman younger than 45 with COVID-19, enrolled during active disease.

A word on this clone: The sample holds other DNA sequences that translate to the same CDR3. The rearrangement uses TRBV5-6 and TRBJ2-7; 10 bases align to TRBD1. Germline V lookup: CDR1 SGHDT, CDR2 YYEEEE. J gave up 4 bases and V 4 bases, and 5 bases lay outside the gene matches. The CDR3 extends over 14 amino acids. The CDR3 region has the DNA TGTGCCAGCAGCCCAGGGACAGGGGCGTACGAGCAGTACTTC. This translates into CASSPGTGAYEQYF. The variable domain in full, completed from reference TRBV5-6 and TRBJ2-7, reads DAGVTQSPTHLIKTRGQQVTLRCSPKSGHDTVSWYQQALGQGPQFIFQYYEEEERQRGNFPDRFSGHQFPNYSSELNVNALLLGDSALYLCASSPGTGAYEQYFGPGTRLTVT.

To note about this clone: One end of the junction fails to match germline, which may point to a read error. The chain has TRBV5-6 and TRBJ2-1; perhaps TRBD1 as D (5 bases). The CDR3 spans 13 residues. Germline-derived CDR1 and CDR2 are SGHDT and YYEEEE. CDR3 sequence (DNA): TGTGCCAGCATCAGGGTCTCCCACAATGAGCAGTTCTTC. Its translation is CASIRVSHNEQFF.

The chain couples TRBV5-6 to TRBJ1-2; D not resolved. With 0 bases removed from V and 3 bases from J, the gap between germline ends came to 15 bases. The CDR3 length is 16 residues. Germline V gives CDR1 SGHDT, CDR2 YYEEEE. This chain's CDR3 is CASSLGFTAMDYGYTF. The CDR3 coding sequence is TGTGCCAGCAGCTTGGGATTCACAGCAATGGACTATGGCTACACCTTC.

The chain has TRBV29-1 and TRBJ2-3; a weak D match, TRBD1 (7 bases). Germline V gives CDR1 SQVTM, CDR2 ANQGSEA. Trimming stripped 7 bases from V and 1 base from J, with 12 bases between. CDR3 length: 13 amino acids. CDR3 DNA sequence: TGCAGCGGGGGGGACAGCCGCACAGATACGCAGTATTTT. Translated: CSGGDSRTDTQYF.

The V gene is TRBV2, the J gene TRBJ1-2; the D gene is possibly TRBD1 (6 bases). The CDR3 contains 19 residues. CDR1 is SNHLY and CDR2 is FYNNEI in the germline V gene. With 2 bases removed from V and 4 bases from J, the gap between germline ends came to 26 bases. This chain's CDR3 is CASSESRRRAAGEGYGYTF. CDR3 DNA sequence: TGTGCCAGCAGTGAAAGCAGAAGGAGGGCGGCAGGGGAGGGCTATGGCTACACCTTC.

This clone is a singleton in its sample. CDR3 bases: TGTGCCAGCAGCCACTCAGGGTCCTACGAGCAGTACTTC. This translates into CASSHSGSYEQYF. This sequence joins TRBV11-2 and TRBJ2-7, with D possibly TRBD1 on 5 matching bases. V dropped 5 bases and J dropped 1 base, with 9 bases sitting between them. CDR1 is SGHAT and CDR2 is FQNNGV in the germline V gene. The CDR3 spans 13 residues.

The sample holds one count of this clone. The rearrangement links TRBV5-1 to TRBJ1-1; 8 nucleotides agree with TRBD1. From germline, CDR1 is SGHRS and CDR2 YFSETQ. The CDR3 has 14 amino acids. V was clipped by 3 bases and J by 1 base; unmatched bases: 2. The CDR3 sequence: CASSSGGANTEAFF. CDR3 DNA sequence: TGCGCCAGCAGCTCAGGGGGCGCGAACACTGAAGCTTTCTTT.

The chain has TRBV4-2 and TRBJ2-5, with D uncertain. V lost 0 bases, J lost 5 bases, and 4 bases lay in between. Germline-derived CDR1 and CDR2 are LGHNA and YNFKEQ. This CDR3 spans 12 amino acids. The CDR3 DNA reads TGTGCCAGCAGCCAAGAACTCGAGACCCAGTACTTC. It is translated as CASSQELETQYF.

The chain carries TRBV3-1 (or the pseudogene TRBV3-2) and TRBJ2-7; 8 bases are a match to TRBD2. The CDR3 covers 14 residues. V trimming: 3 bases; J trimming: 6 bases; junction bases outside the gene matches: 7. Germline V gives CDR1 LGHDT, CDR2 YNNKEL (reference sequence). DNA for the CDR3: TGTGCCAGCAGCCAGATACCAAGCGGGAGCGAGCAGTACTTC. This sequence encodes CASSQIPSGSEQYF.

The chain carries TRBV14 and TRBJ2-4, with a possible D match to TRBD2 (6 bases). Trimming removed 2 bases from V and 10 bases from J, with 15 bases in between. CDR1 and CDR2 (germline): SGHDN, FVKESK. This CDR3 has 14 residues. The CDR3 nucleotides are TGTGCCAGCAGCCAATCTACACTAGCTACTATTCAGTACTTC. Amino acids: CASSQSTLATIQYF.

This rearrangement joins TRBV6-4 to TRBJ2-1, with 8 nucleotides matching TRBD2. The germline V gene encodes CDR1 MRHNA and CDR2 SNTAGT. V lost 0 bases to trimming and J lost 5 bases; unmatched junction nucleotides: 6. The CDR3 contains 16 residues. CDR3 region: CASSDSTLSGDNEQFF. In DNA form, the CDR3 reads TGTGCCAGCAGTGACTCGACGCTTAGCGGGGACAATGAGCAGTTCTTC.

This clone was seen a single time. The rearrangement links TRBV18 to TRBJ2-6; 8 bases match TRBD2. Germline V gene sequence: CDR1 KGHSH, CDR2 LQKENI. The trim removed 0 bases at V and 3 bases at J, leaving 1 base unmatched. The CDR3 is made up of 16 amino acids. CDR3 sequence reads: CASSPPSGSGANVLTF. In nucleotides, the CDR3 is TGTGCCAGCTCACCACCGAGCGGGAGTGGGGCCAACGTCCTGACTTTC. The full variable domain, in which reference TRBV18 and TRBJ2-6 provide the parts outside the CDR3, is NAGVMQNPRHLVRRRGQEARLRCSPMKGHSHVYWYRQLPEEGLKFMVYLQKENIIDESGMPKERFSAEFPKEGPSILRIQQVVRGDSAAYFCASSPPSGSGANVLTFGAGSRLTVL.

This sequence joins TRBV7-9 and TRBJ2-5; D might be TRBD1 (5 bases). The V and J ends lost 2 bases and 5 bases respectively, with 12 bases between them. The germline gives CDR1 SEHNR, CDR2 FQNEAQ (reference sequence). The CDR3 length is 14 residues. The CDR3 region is CASSLLRTLETQYF. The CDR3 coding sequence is TGTGCCAGCAGCTTATTAAGGACATTGGAGACCCAGTACTTC. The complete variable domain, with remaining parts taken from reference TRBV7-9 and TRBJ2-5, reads DTGVSQNPRHKITKRGQNVTFRCDPISEHNRLYWYRQTLGQGPEFLTYFQNEAQLEKSRLLSDRFSAERPKGSFSTLEIQRTEQGDSAMYLCASSLLRTLETQYFGPGTRLLVL.

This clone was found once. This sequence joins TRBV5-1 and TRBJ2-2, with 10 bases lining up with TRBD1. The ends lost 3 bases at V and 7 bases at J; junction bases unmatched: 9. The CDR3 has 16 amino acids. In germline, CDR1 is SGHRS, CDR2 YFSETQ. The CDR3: CASSSRQGALGGELFF. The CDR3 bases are TGCGCCAGCAGCTCCAGACAGGGGGCGCTTGGCGGGGAGCTGTTTTTT.

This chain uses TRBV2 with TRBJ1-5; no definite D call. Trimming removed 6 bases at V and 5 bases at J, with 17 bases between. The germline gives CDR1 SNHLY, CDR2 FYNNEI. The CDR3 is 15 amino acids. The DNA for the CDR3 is TGTGCCAGCAGCGTCCGGCAGACAATGGATCAGCCCCAGCATTTT. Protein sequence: CASSVRQTMDQPQHF. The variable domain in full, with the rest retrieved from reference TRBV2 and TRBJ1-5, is EPEVTQTPSHQVTQMGQEVILRCVPISNHLYFYWYRQILGQKVEFLVSFYNNEISEKSEIFDDQFSVERPDGSNFTLKIRSTKLEDSAMYFCASSVRQTMDQPQHFGDGTRLSIL.

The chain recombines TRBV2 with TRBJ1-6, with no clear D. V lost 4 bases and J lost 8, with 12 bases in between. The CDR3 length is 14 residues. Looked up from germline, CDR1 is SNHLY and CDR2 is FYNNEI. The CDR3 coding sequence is TGTGCCAGCAGTGTAACAGTTGTTTATTCACCCCTCCACTTT. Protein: CASSVTVVYSPLHF.

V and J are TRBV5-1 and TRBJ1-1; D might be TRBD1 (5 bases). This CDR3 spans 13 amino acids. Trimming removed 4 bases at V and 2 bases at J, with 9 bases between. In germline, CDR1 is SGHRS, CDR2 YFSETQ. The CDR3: CASSRGVNTEAFF. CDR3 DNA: TGCGCCAGCAGCCGGGGGGTTAACACTGAAGCTTTCTTT.

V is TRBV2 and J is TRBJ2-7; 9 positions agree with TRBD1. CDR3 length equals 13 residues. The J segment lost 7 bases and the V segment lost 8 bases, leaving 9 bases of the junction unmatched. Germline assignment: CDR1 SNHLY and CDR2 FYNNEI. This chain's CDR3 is CASGGDRAGEQYF. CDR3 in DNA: TGTGCCAGCGGAGGGGACAGGGCCGGGGAGCAGTACTTC.

For the CDR3, the DNA is TGCGCCGGGCGGGGTTGGTACGAGCAGTACTTC. Protein sequence: CAGRGWYEQYF. This sequence joins TRBV5-1 and TRBJ2-7, with TRBD2 as a possible D gene (6 bases). CDR3 length: 11 amino acids. Trimming stripped 10 bases from V and 4 bases from J, with 12 bases between. Germline V gives CDR1 SGHRS, CDR2 YFSETQ.